The following is a T cell receptor (beta chain) sequence with its context. Its specificity is unknown. The data are from a study of shared clonotypes between healthy human individuals. About the study: CD8 memory received one plate per donor, CD8 naive two, CD4 memory three and CD4 naive three. Broader study findings: Memory subsets had estimated richness that was generally smaller than that of naive subsets. Specimens sampled were limited to blood, with tissue repertoires likely differing.

Method: immunoSEQ multiplex PCR; TCRdb's copy keeps in-frame clones and lacks some. The table includes about 1 million clones, approximately 68% detected once. The CDR3 contains 14 residues. J gave up 4 bases and V 7 bases, and 5 bases lay outside the gene matches. Germline loops: CDR1 WSHSY, CDR2 SAAADI. The rearrangement joins TRBV10-2 to TRBJ2-5; the match to TRBD1 covers 11 bases. Material: memory CD4+ T cells sorted from blood. Subset defined: CD45RA-negative fraction. This TCR derives from a man aged 18 to 29 in good health. CDR3 nucleotide sequence: TGCGCCAGCAAGCCCGGGACAGGGGGAGAGACCCAGTACTTC. It translates to CASKPGTGGETQYF.